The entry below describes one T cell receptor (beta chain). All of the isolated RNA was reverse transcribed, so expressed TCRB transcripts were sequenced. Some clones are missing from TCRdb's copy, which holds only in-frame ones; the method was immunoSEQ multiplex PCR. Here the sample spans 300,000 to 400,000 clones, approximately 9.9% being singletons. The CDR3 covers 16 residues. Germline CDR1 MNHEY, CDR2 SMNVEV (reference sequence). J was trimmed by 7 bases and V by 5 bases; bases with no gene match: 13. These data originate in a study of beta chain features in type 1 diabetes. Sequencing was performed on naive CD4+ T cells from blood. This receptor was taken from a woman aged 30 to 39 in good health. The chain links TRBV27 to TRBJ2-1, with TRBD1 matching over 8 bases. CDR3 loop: CASSLSFQDRVNEQFF. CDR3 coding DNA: TGTGCCAGCAGTCTAAGCTTCCAGGACAGGGTGAATGAGCAGTTCTTC.